Listed here is a single T cell receptor (beta chain). This sample was taken from a study of T-cell reconstitution after alpha-beta-depleted transplantation in children. Unique molecular identifiers were incorporated into the prepared TCRbeta library. TCRdb re-derived calls from the PCR reads in MiXCR, one entry per CDR3 protein. The sample contains about 610,000 distinct CDR3 sequences, roughly a tenth of which appear only once. There are 11 residues in the CDR3. Germline V gene data show CDR1 as SQVTM and CDR2 as ANQGSEA. V was cut by 7 bases and J by 5 bases, with 11 bases left in between. The V gene is TRBV29-1, the J gene TRBJ2-5; no clear D gene. Sequenced here: PBMCs from the stem cell graft donor, sampled from the stem cell graft. The clonotype comes from a human donor who donated a stem cell graft to a child with acute myeloid leukemia. The CDR3 is CSAVGRETQYF. In nucleotides, the CDR3 is TGCAGCGCCGTTGGACGCGAGACCCAGTACTTC.